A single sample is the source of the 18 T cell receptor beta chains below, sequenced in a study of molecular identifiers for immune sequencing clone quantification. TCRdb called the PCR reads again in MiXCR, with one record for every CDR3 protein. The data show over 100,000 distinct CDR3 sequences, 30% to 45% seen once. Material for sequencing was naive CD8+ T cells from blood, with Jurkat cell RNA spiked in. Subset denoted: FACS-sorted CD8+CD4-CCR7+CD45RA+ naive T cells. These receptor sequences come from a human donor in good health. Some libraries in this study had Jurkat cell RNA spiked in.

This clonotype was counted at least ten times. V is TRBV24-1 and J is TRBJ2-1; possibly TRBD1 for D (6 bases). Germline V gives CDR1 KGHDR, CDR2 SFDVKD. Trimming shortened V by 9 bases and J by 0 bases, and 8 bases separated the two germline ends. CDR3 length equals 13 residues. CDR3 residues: CATRQDSYNEQFF. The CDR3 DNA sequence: TGTGCCACCCGACAGGACTCCTACAATGAGCAGTTCTTC.

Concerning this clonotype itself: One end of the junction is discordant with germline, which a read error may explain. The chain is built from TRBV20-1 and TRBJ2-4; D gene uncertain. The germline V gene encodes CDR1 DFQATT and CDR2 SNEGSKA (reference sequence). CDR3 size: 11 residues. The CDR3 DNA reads TGCGGTGCCATCAGAGAAAACATTCAGTACTTC. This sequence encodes CGAIRENIQYF.

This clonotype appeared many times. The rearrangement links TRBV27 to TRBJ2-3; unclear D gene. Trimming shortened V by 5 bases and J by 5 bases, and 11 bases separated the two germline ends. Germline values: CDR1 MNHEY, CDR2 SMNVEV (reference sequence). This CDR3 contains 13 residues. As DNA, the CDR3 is TGTGCCAGCAGTCTGACTGTGGAAGATACGCAGTATTTT. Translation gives CASSLTVEDTQYF.

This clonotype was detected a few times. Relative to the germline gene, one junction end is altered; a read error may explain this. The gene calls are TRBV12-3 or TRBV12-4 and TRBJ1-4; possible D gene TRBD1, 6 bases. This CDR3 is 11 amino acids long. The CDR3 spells CASRGAEKLFF. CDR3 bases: TGTGCAAGCAGGGGAGCTGAAAAACTGTTTTTT.

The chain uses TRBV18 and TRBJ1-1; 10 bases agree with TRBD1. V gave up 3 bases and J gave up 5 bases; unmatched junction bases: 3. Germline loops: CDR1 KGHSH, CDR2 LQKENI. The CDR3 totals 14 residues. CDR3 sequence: CASSPRQGATEAFF. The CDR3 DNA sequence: TGTGCCAGCTCACCCCGACAGGGGGCTACTGAAGCTTTCTTT.

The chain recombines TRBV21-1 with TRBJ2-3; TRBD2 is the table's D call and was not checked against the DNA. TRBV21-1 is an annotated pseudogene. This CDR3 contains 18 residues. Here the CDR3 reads CASSKDVPRAGTSDTQYF. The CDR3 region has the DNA TGTGCCAGCAGCAAAGACGTTCCGAGAGCGGGGACGTCAGATACGCAGTATTTT.

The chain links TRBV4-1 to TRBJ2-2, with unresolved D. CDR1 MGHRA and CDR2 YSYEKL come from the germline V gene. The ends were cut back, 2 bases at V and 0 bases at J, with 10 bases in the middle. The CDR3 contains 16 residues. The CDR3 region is CASSQKTGPNTGELFF. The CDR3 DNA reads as TGCGCCAGCAGCCAAAAAACTGGCCCGAACACCGGGGAGCTGTTTTTT.

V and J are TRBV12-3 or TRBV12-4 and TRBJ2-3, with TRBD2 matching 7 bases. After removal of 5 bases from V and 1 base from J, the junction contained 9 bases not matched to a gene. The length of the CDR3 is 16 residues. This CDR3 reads CASSLLGRAGTDTQYF. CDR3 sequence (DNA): TGTGCCAGCAGTCTTCTGGGGAGGGCTGGCACAGATACGCAGTATTTT.

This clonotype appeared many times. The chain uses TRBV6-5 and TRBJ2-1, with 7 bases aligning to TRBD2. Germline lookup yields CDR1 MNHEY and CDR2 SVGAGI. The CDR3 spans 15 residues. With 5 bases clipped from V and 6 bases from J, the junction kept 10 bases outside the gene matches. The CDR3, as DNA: TGTGCCAGCAGTAGCGGGGCCTACTCCCGCAATGAGCAGTTCTTC. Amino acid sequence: CASSSGAYSRNEQFF.

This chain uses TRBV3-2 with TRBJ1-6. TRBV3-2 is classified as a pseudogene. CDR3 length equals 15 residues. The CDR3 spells CASSQDNSYNSPLYF. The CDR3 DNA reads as TGTGCCAGCAGCCAAGACAATTCCTATAATTCGCCCCTCTACTTT.

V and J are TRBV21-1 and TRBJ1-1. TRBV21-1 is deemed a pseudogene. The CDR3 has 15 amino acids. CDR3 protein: CASSKVGAPNTEAIF. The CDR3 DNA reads TGTGCCAGCAGCAAGGTTGGGGCCCCGAACACTGAAGCTATCTTT.

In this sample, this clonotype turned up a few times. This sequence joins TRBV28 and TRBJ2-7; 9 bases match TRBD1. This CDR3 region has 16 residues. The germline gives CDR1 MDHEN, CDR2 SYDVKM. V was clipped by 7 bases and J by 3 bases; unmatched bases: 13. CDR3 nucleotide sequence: TGTGCCAGCACCTCATCGACCGGGACAGGGTACTACGAGCAGTACTTC. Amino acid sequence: CASTSSTGTGYYEQYF.

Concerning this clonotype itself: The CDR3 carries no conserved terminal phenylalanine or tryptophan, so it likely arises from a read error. The CDR3 reads CASTPPGSRKAFY. Written as DNA, the CDR3 is TGTGCCAGCACCCCCCCTGGCAGTCGCAAAGCTTTCTAT. The V and J genes are TRBV28 and TRBJ1-1, with D uncertain. The V gene lost 7 bases and the J gene lost 9 bases, with 18 bases spanning the gap. Per germline, CDR1 MDHEN and CDR2 SYDVKM. The CDR3 runs to 13 residues.

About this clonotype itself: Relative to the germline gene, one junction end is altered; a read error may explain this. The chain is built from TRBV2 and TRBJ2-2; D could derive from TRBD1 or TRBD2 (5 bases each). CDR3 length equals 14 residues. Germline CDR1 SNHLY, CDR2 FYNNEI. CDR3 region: CASTGPRVTGELLF. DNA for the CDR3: TGTGCTAGCACTGGCCCCAGGGTCACCGGGGAGCTGCTTTTT.

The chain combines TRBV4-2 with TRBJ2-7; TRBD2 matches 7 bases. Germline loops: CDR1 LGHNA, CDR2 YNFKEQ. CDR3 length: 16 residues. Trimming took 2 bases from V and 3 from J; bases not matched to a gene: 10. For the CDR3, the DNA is TGTGCCAGCAGCCAACCTAGCGGCCACTGGGACTACGAGCAGTACTTC. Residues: CASSQPSGHWDYEQYF.

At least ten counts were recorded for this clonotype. CDR3 DNA sequence: TGTGCCAGCATAAGTACGGGGAATAGCAATCAGCCCCAGCATTTT. Protein product: CASISTGNSNQPQHF. This chain joins TRBV6-6 and TRBJ1-5, with D unresolved. The CDR3 extends over 15 amino acids. V lost 7 bases to trimming and J lost 0 bases, with 13 bases between them. CDR1 is MNHNY and CDR2 is SVGAGI in the germline V gene (reference sequence).

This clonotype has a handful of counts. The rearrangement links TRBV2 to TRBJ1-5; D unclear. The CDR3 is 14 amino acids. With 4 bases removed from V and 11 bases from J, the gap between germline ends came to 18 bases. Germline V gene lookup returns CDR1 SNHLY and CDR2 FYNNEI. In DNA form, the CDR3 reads TGTGCCAGCAGTGGGGAGACAACCCCATGGACCCAGCATTTT. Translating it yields CASSGETTPWTQHF.

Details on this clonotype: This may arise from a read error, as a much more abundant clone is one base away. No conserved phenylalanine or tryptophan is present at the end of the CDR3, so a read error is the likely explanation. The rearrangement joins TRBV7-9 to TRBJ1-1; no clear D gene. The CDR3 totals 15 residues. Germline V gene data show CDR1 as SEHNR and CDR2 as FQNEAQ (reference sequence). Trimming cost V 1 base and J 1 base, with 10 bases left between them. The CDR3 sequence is CASSLDNGPNTEAFS. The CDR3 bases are TGTGCCAGCAGCTTAGACAACGGCCCGAACACTGAAGCTTTCTCT.